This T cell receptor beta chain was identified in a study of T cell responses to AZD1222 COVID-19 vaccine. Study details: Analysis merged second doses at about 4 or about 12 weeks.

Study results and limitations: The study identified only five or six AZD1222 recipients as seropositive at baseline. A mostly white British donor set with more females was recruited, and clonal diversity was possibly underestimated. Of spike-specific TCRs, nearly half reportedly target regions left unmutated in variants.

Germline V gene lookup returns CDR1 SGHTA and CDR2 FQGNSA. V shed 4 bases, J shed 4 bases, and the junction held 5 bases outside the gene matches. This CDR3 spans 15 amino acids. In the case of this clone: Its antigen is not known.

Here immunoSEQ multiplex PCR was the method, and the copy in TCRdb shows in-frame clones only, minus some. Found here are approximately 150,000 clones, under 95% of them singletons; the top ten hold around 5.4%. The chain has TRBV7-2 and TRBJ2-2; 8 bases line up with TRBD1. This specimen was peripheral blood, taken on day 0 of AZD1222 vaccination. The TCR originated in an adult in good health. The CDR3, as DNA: TGTGCCAGCAGCTGGACAGGGCCGCCCACCGGGGAGCTGTTTTTT. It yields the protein CASSWTGPPTGELFF.